This TCR beta chain was sequenced during a study of shared clonotypes between healthy human individuals (dated by TCRdb to about 2020). Describing the broader study: A few men and two women, aged 18 to 49 years, made up the cohort. Per donor, three plates each were used for CD4 naive and CD4 memory, two for CD8 naive, and one for CD8 memory. The study deeply sequenced blood TCR repertoires of about five healthy adults to estimate repertoire size and the extent of clonotype sharing between individuals. Different laboratories and diverse techniques were used to prepare libraries and sequence TCR repertoires, to increase sequencing depth and limit assay-specific biases. Per donor, leukapheresis produced somewhere between about 0.85 and 10 billion PBMCs. General findings and caveats noted by the study authors: Pairwise subsampling indicated that sequencing depth was expected to affect the degree of clonotype sharing among donors. The small number of donors limited the genetic and exposure-history diversity represented. Incomplete sequencing was indicated by rarefaction of sorted-subset datasets, despite the large sequencing depth. Compared with non-shared clonotypes, the clonotypes found in all four sorted-subset donors had higher generation probabilities. Sampling was restricted to blood, and TCR repertoires in tissue are likely to differ from TCR repertoires in blood. Sharing across a handful of donors was observed for around 5% of naive CD4, less than 4% of naive CD8, about 2.5% of memory CD4, and around 0.44% of memory CD8 clonotypes. Larger estimated clonotype richness was generally found for naive subsets than for memory subsets.

Using the deep immunoSEQ assay, multiplex PCR amplified TCR CDR3 regions from genomic DNA. For each cell subset, the extracted genomic DNA was distributed evenly across all wells of several immunoSEQ 96-well plates, and each plate served as one replicate. For sorted subsets, 200 to 250 ng genomic DNA, equal to about 30,000 T cell genomes, was loaded into each replicate PCR. Purified libraries were measured with a Qubit 3.0 fluorometer, size-checked on a Bioanalyzer 2100, and measured again with the KAPA Library Quantification kit. A separate single-read 150-cycle Illumina NextSeq 550 flow cell was used to sequence each immunoSEQ 96-well plate. As for the original processing: Because the immunoSEQ output included only junctional sequences and no quality scores, the filtering could not be the same as the filtering used for full-length reads. Sequences were annotated with PyIR, a Python wrapper for IgBLAST v1.9, and V/J genes and CDR3 were assigned using IMGT germline references. Reads were removed for weak V/J assignments (E-value above 1e-6), missing CDR3, stop codons, out-of-frame junctions, or ambiguous translated residues. A V3J clonotype was defined by an identical inferred V gene, J gene, and CDR3 amino acid sequence. Percentage overlap between repertoires was calculated by dividing the number of shared unique clonotypes by the size of the smaller repertoire. Repertoire richness was assessed with RTK rarefaction, the Chao1 estimator, and Recon v2.1 estimates of unobserved clonotypes. Generation probabilities for all TCRbeta clonotypes obtained by the gDNA method from a few donors were computed using OLGA. In TCRdb, the immuneACCESS table is reduced to in-frame sequences with V and J assigned. These tables do not hold every clone; where another copy was compared, an unresolved V gene accounts for under half, and the others remain unexplained. Clone size and the V and J calls come from that table; the DNA yielded D and trimming. The sample contains some 740,000 clones, around 92% of them found a single time. Clones ranked in the top ten supply more than 20% of the sample.

CD8 naive samples were obtained by positive selection for CCR7 among CD45RO-negative cells, yielding a CD45RA+CCR7+ population from which TemRA cells were excluded. Donors were healthy HIV-negative adults with no recently reported acute infections or vaccinations. All donors were Caucasian adults living in Nashville, Tennessee, USA. Blood was obtained by leukapheresis, after which PBMCs were separated by Ficoll-Histopaque density gradient centrifugation and cryopreserved in liquid nitrogen vapor phase. Analytical flow cytometry was used to check the purity and quantity of each magnetically sorted T cell population. From each sorted fraction, genomic DNA was isolated and quantified by UV absorbance on a Nanodrop 2000c. Relative to germline, V is missing 2 bases and J is missing 5 bases, with 4 bases of the junction outside any gene match. The cysteine opens and the phenylalanine closes a CDR3 of 15 amino acids. This entry keeps only the CDR3 DNA: 45 bases, framed from base 1. CDR1 and CDR2 are read off the germline V gene (reference sequence) as LNHDA and SQIVND.

About this clone: Its antigen is not yet known. No much larger clonotype is one base removed from it; base qualities were not supplied.

This receptor was obtained from a man between 25 and 39 years old in good health. The chain couples TRBV19 to TRBJ2-1; 9 central nucleotides agree with TRBD1. The sample was naive CD8+ T cells sorted from blood. The sample's cell subset or site label, in plain terms: CD45RA+CCR7+. The CDR3 sequence is CASSITGQGNNEQFF. The nucleotide sequence is given as TGTGCCAGTAGTATAACGGGACAGGGAAACAATGAGCAGTTCTTC.